This TCR beta chain was identified in a study of blood T cell repertoires in COVID-19. The overall study: Spain, Italy and the United States supplied samples that represented acute and convalescent COVID-19. PBMCs, B-cell-depleted T cells, or T cells provided the cDNA or gDNA that made up the material.

V trimming: 3 bases; J trimming: 3 bases; junction bases outside the gene matches: 11. The CDR3 has 16 residues. In germline, CDR1 is SGHNT, CDR2 YYREEE (reference sequence). Authors' analysis steps: Estimation of nucleated cell counts relied on the amplification of reference gene primers. Libraries were prepared by immunoSEQ multiplex PCR; TCRdb keeps only in-frame clonotypes and omits some of them. That table is the source of V, J and clone size, and D and trimming were worked out from the DNA. The sample has just over 150,000 clones, 85% to 95% seen once. The rearrangement links TRBV5-4 to TRBJ2-7; 8 bases match TRBD1. Sequencing input: peripheral blood. The TCR was taken from a woman aged 45-65 years with acute or convalescent COVID-19. For the CDR3, the DNA is TGTGCCAGCAGCTCCTCCTCAAGGACAGGGATCTACGAGCAGTACTTC. As protein: CASSSSSRTGIYEQYF.